The 32 T cell receptor beta chains given below trace back to one sample, sequenced in a study of blood T cell repertoires in COVID-19. Profiled with immunoSEQ multiplex PCR; TCRdb holds only in-frame clones, not every one. This table holds roughly 130,000 clones, more than 75% found once. Sequenced input: peripheral blood. The source is a man aged 55 to 70 with COVID-19, enrolled during active disease.

The chain is built from TRBV3-1 (or the pseudogene TRBV3-2) and TRBJ2-6; possibly TRBD2 for D (5 bases). CDR1 is LGHDT, CDR2 YNNKEL, per germline (reference sequence). The CDR3 totals 14 residues. V was cut by 3 bases and J by 3 bases, with 6 bases left in between. CDR3 DNA sequence: TGTGCCAGCAGCCACGAGGGTGGGGCCAACGTCCTGACTTTC. It encodes CASSHEGGANVLTF.

In this sample, this clone turned up once. The rearrangement links TRBV5-1 to TRBJ1-6; D remains unclear. V dropped 2 bases and J dropped 4 bases, with 7 bases sitting between them. The germline gives CDR1 SGHRS, CDR2 YFSETQ. The length of the CDR3 is 14 residues. CDR3: CASSLDTYNSPLHF. CDR3 DNA sequence: TGCGCCAGCAGCTTAGACACATATAATTCACCCCTCCACTTT.

The chain combines TRBV18 with TRBJ1-5; 7 bases match TRBD1. V lost 3 bases and J lost 4; bases outside the gene matches: 6. Germline V gives CDR1 KGHSH, CDR2 LQKENI. CDR3 length: 15 residues. CDR3 sequence (DNA): TGTGCCAGCTCACCCTCGACAGGGACTAATCAGCCCCAGCATTTT. Amino acid sequence: CASSPSTGTNQPQHF. Full variable domain (remainder filled in from reference TRBV18 and TRBJ1-5): NAGVMQNPRHLVRRRGQEARLRCSPMKGHSHVYWYRQLPEEGLKFMVYLQKENIIDESGMPKERFSAEFPKEGPSILRIQQVVRGDSAAYFCASSPSTGTNQPQHFGDGTRLSIL.

The V and J genes are TRBV5-1 and TRBJ1-4, with D uncertain. The ends were cut back, 9 bases at V and 4 bases at J, with 28 bases in the middle. CDR3 length: 18 amino acids. Per the germline V gene, CDR1 is SGHRS and CDR2 is YFSETQ. CDR3 DNA sequence: TGCGCCACCATCGGGAGCCGACTTACCTTACTCTTTAATGAAAAACTGTTTTTT. Translated: CATIGSRLTLLFNEKLFF.

V and J are TRBV2 and TRBJ1-4; D call uncertain. The germline gives CDR1 SNHLY, CDR2 FYNNEI. V was shortened by 5 bases and J by 6 bases, with 10 bases between the two germline ends. CDR3 length equals 13 residues. CDR3 sequence: CASSWQSDEKLFF. CDR3 DNA sequence: TGTGCCAGCAGTTGGCAGTCAGATGAAAAACTGTTTTTT. Full variable domain (remainder filled in from reference TRBV2 and TRBJ1-4): EPEVTQTPSHQVTQMGQEVILRCVPISNHLYFYWYRQILGQKVEFLVSFYNNEISEKSEIFDDQFSVERPDGSNFTLKIRSTKLEDSAMYFCASSWQSDEKLFFGSGTQLSVL.

This sequence joins TRBV30 and TRBJ2-2, with 11 bases lining up with TRBD1. The V segment lost 1 base and the J segment 6 bases; nucleotides outside the gene matches: 7. This CDR3 spans 16 amino acids. Germline CDR1 GTSNPN, CDR2 SVGIG (reference sequence). The DNA for the CDR3 is TGTGCCTGGAGTGCCGGGACAGGGGGTGAGGCCGGGGAGCTGTTTTTT. It translates to CAWSAGTGGEAGELFF.

Sample share makes this clone medium-sized. This chain links TRBV28 with TRBJ1-5; weak D call: TRBD1 (6 bases). The CDR3 has 17 residues. Germline loops: CDR1 MDHEN, CDR2 SYDVKM. Trimming removed 3 bases at V and 0 bases at J, with 15 bases between. CDR3 residues: CASSLRQGSYSNQPQHF. Written as DNA, the CDR3 is TGTGCCAGCAGTTTGCGGCAGGGGTCCTATAGCAATCAGCCCCAGCATTTT.

V is TRBV12-5 and J is TRBJ1-6; no reliable D call. V lost 3 bases to trimming and J lost 6 bases, with 12 bases between them. CDR3 length: 15 residues. In germline, CDR1 is LGHNT, CDR2 FRNRAP. In DNA form, the CDR3 reads TGTGCTAGTGGTTTAAATCCGGGGTTTAATTCACCCCTCCACTTT. Protein: CASGLNPGFNSPLHF.

The rearrangement joins TRBV27 to TRBJ1-2; the match to TRBD1 covers 8 bases. CDR1 is MNHEY, CDR2 SMNVEV, per germline (reference sequence). V dropped 5 bases and J dropped 5; count of bases not matched to a gene: 7. The CDR3 has 14 amino acids. In DNA form, the CDR3 reads TGTGCCAGCAGTCACTCGGACAGGGATTATGGCTACACCTTC. Encoded protein: CASSHSDRDYGYTF.

The chain links TRBV10-3 to TRBJ2-3; 13 positions match TRBD2. CDR1 and CDR2 (germline): ENHRY, SYGVKD. This CDR3 spans 19 amino acids. The junction had 9 bases not matched to a gene; V was cut back by 0 bases and J by 3 bases. The CDR3 DNA is TGTGCCATCAGTGAGTCACAGGGAGGGACTAGCGGGAAGACAGATACGCAGTATTTT. Protein: CAISESQGGTSGKTDTQYF.

V is TRBV5-4 and J is TRBJ2-7, with 7 bases lining up with TRBD1. Unmatched junction bases numbered 6, after V lost 3 bases and J lost 6 bases. The germline CDR1 and CDR2 sequences are SGHNT and YYREEE (reference sequence). This CDR3 contains 13 residues. The CDR3 sequence: CASSWTGSSEQYF. The CDR3 DNA reads as TGTGCCAGCAGCTGGACAGGATCCAGCGAGCAGTACTTC.

Turning to this clone: An end of the junction does not agree with germline; a read error may underlie this. The V gene is TRBV20-1, the J gene TRBJ2-7; 10 positions match TRBD2. This CDR3 is 11 amino acids long. CDR1 and CDR2 (germline): DFQATT, SNEGSKA (reference sequence). CDR3 nucleotide sequence: TGCAGTGCTAGAGATCTAGCGGGAGTGCACTTC. Residues: CSARDLAGVHF.

V is TRBV28 and J is TRBJ2-7; 9 bases match TRBD2. V lost 2 bases and J lost 5; bases outside the gene matches: 7. CDR3 length: 15 residues. Germline-derived CDR1 and CDR2 are MDHEN and SYDVKM. The CDR3 coding sequence is TGTGCCAGCAGTTTAGCTAGCGGGATGACTCACGAGCAGTACTTC. Translated: CASSLASGMTHEQYF.

The V call is TRBV12-3 or TRBV12-4, the J call TRBJ2-5; no reliable D call. This CDR3 region has 13 residues. V was trimmed by 5 bases and J by 3 bases, leaving 10 bases between them. DNA of the CDR3: TGTGCCAGCAGTATCCTCGGTGAAGAGACCCAGTACTTC. It translates to CASSILGEETQYF.

This chain joins TRBV19 and TRBJ1-4, with 9 positions matching TRBD1. Trimming took 7 bases from V and 6 from J; bases not matched to a gene: 6. The length of the CDR3 is 14 residues. CDR1 LNHDA and CDR2 SQIVND come from the germline V gene (reference sequence). CDR3: CASNPGQGYEKLFF. The CDR3 DNA sequence: TGTGCCAGTAACCCGGGACAGGGATATGAAAAACTGTTTTTT.

V is TRBV5-6 and J is TRBJ1-4; no firm D call. V lost 5 bases and J 0 bases, leaving 11 bases between the germline ends. The germline V gene encodes CDR1 SGHDT and CDR2 YYEEEE. The CDR3 has 15 residues. CDR3 sequence (DNA): TGTGCCAGCAGTGATGCGGGGTCAACTAATGAAAAACTGTTTTTT. Its translation is CASSDAGSTNEKLFF.

The J gene is TRBJ2-3, the V gene TRBV5-1, with D perhaps matching TRBD2 (5 bases). V was shortened by 5 bases and J by 1 base, with 11 bases between the two germline ends. CDR3 size: 14 residues. Germline V gene lookup returns CDR1 SGHRS and CDR2 YFSETQ. CDR3 nucleotide sequence: TGCGCCAGCAGTCAATCCGGGGGCACAGATACGCAGTATTTT. Its translation: CASSQSGGTDTQYF.

This chain links TRBV28 with TRBJ1-2; D remains ambiguous. The germline CDR1 and CDR2 sequences are MDHEN and SYDVKM. CDR3 size: 12 residues. Trimming removed 7 bases at V and 4 bases at J, with 10 bases between. CDR3 sequence: CASTPGAYGYTF. The CDR3, as DNA: TGTGCCAGCACCCCGGGAGCCTATGGCTACACCTTC.

The rearrangement links TRBV7-6 to TRBJ2-7; 8 bases align to TRBD2. V lost 5 bases to trimming and J lost 0 bases; unmatched junction nucleotides: 6. The CDR3 extends over 15 amino acids. Germline-derived CDR1 and CDR2 are SGHVS and FNYEAQ. DNA for the CDR3: TGTGCCAGCAGCGATCTAGCGGGTTTCTCCTACGAGCAGTACTTC. Translation: CASSDLAGFSYEQYF.

V usage is TRBV5-4 and J usage is TRBJ2-3; D uncertain. The CDR3 length is 14 residues. Germline V lookup: CDR1 SGHNT, CDR2 YYREEE (reference sequence). V was shortened by 0 bases and J by 2 bases, with 7 bases between the two germline ends. DNA for the CDR3: TGTGCCAGCAGCTTGGATAGCACCACAGATACGCAGTATTTT. This gives the protein CASSLDSTTDTQYF.

The chain links TRBV18 to TRBJ2-7, with a weak D call TRBD2 (6 bases). The length of the CDR3 is 15 residues. Germline-derived CDR1 and CDR2 are KGHSH and LQKENI. V was clipped by 2 bases and J by 7 bases, with 18 bases between them. The CDR3 region is CASSPGGTGLWEQYF. For the CDR3, the DNA is TGTGCCAGCTCACCAGGAGGGACGGGTTTATGGGAGCAGTACTTC. The full variable domain, completed using reference TRBV18 and TRBJ2-7, is NAGVMQNPRHLVRRRGQEARLRCSPMKGHSHVYWYRQLPEEGLKFMVYLQKENIIDESGMPKERFSAEFPKEGPSILRIQQVVRGDSAAYFCASSPGGTGLWEQYFGPGTRLTVT.

The chain is built from TRBV6-5 and TRBJ2-1; 7 bases are shared with TRBD1. This CDR3 is 13 amino acids long. V was pared by 4 bases and J by 7 bases, with 4 bases of the junction left unmatched. CDR1 and CDR2 from the germline V gene are MNHEY and SVGAGI. The DNA for the CDR3 is TGTGCCAGCAGTTTTGGCAGGGGGAATGAGCAGTTCTTC. Its translation: CASSFGRGNEQFF.

This clone showed up just a few times. The chain uses TRBV14 and TRBJ2-7; 8 nucleotides line up with TRBD1. This CDR3 contains 13 residues. V trimming: 5 bases; J trimming: 6 bases; junction bases outside the gene matches: 6. Per the germline V gene, CDR1 is SGHDN and CDR2 is FVKESK. In DNA, the CDR3 is TGTGCCAGCAGCTGGACAGGGAAGGGCGAGCAGTACTTC. Translated, it gives CASSWTGKGEQYF.

The table lists this clone with a count of one. The chain couples TRBV24-1 to TRBJ2-7; no reliable D call. The length of the CDR3 is 12 residues. Per the germline V gene, CDR1 is KGHDR and CDR2 is SFDVKD. V lost 3 bases and J 6 bases, leaving 8 bases between the germline ends. This CDR3 reads CATSDTMSEQYF. The CDR3 DNA follows: TGTGCCACCAGTGATACCATGAGCGAGCAGTACTTC.

The CDR3 sequence is CAWSWSTGTDNQPQHF. CDR3 DNA sequence: TGTGCCTGGAGTTGGTCAACGGGGACAGATAATCAGCCCCAGCATTTT. The chain has TRBV30 and TRBJ1-5, with 7 bases identical to TRBD1. Germline V lookup: CDR1 GTSNPN, CDR2 SVGIG (reference sequence). V lost 2 bases, J lost 4 bases, and 11 bases stayed unmatched. This CDR3 is 16 amino acids long.

The gene calls are TRBV19 and TRBJ1-1; 8 bases match TRBD1. Trimming cost V 5 bases and J 2 bases; bases outside gene matches: 7. The CDR3 is 15 amino acids. Looked up from germline, CDR1 is LNHDA and CDR2 is SQIVND (reference sequence). CDR3 region: CASSDGQGFNTEAFF. In DNA, the CDR3 is TGTGCCAGTAGTGATGGACAGGGATTCAACACTGAAGCTTTCTTT.

This clone was seen only a few times. The V gene is TRBV7-9, the J gene TRBJ1-6, with no clear D. V was clipped by 3 bases and J by 8 bases, with 5 bases between them. The CDR3 contains 12 residues. Germline V gene data show CDR1 as SEHNR and CDR2 as FQNEAQ (reference sequence). CDR3 nucleotides: TGTGCCAGCAGCTTCACGGATTCACCCCTCCACTTT. Residues: CASSFTDSPLHF.

This clone has only a few counts. V and J are TRBV3-1 (or the pseudogene TRBV3-2) and TRBJ1-3, with D perhaps TRBD1 (6 bases). With 1 base removed from V and 3 bases from J, the gap between germline ends came to 13 bases. In germline, CDR1 is LGHDT, CDR2 YNNKEL (reference sequence). CDR3 size: 16 residues. The CDR3 nucleotides are TGTGCCAGCAGCCAAGCGTCAGGGGTGGGTGGAAACACCATATATTTT. Translation gives CASSQASGVGGNTIYF.

This clone has just one count. The rearrangement uses TRBV4-1 and TRBJ1-2; D possibly corresponds to TRBD1 (6 bases). Trimming cost V 0 bases and J 8 bases, with 16 bases left between them. Germline V lookup: CDR1 MGHRA, CDR2 YSYEKL. The CDR3 runs 15 residues. DNA for the CDR3: TGCGCCAGCAGCCAAGATCGGACAGAAAGTAGAGGCTACACCTTC. Its translation is CASSQDRTESRGYTF.

This clone has only one observation. This rearrangement joins TRBV5-6 to TRBJ1-2; TRBD1 agrees at 7 bases. CDR3 length: 16 residues. J gave up 8 bases and V 4 bases, and 17 bases lay outside the gene matches. CDR1 and CDR2 from the germline V gene are SGHDT and YYEEEE. The CDR3 sequence: CASSPGRGGRMWGYTF. The CDR3 coding sequence is TGTGCCAGCAGCCCTGGGAGAGGGGGCCGAATGTGGGGCTACACCTTC.

This chain links TRBV6-5 with TRBJ1-4; D possibly corresponds to TRBD1 (6 bases). The germline V gene encodes CDR1 MNHEY and CDR2 SVGAGI. CDR3 length: 15 amino acids. Trimming took off 4 bases at V and 7 bases at J, with 16 bases between the two ends. The CDR3 loop reads CASSFQQGWGEKLFF. CDR3 DNA: TGTGCCAGCAGTTTCCAACAGGGATGGGGTGAAAAACTGTTTTTT.

The CDR3 loop reads CASSPGREQYF. CDR3 nucleotides: TGTGCCAGCTCACCGGGGAGGGAGCAGTACTTC. V gene TRBV18 combines with J gene TRBJ2-7; D is possibly TRBD2 (6 bases). Between the trimmed V and J ends, which lost 3 bases and 7 bases, there was a span of 7 bases. The CDR3 loop spans 11 amino acids. CDR1 is KGHSH, CDR2 LQKENI, per germline.